This T cell receptor beta chain was profiled in a study of cytomegalovirus exposure and HLA in healthy donors. Study-level points and caveats: The Asian-associated ancestry cluster reportedly had fewer N-insertions than the 666-donor mean in a later analysis. Earlier analysis yielded a pattern in which most TCR beta V segments were productive about 87% or about 30% of the time. HLA alleles showed associations with 16,951 TCR beta sequences in a later analysis, at a 0.05 false discovery rate.

The germline V gene encodes CDR1 SGHAT and CDR2 FQNNGV. This CDR3 spans 15 amino acids. With 2 bases clipped from V and 6 bases from J, the junction kept 4 bases outside the gene matches. On this clone itself: What it recognizes is unknown.

Primers: 60 Vbeta forward and 13 Jbeta reverse. Some clones are missing from TCRdb's copy, which holds only in-frame ones; the method was immunoSEQ multiplex PCR. Counted here are about 150,000 clones, approximately 80% occurring once; the ten biggest clones make up less than 3%. The sequencing input was PBMCs. This sequence joins TRBV11-2 and TRBJ2-2; TRBD1 aligns across 9 bases. The TCR was taken from a male donor in good health and CMV-seronegative. The CDR3 region is CASSLNRGPAGELFF. CDR3 sequence (DNA): TGTGCCAGCAGCTTAAACAGGGGGCCTGCCGGGGAGCTGTTTTTT.